A single sample gave rise to the 10 T cell receptor beta chains below, sequenced in a study of shared clonotypes between healthy human individuals. Method: immunoSEQ multiplex PCR; TCRdb's copy keeps in-frame clones and lacks some. The table records roughly 550,000 clones, around 95% of them present only once. In the naive CD8 group, cells lacked CD45RO and were positively selected for CCR7, so terminally differentiated effector memory CD45RA+ cells were left out. The material sequenced was naive CD8+ T cells sorted from blood. These receptors were collected from a woman in her twenties or thirties in good health.

The chain couples TRBV28 to TRBJ2-1, with D unclear. The CDR3 runs to 11 residues. The V gene lost 2 bases and the J gene lost 8 bases, with 4 bases spanning the gap. Germline loops: CDR1 MDHEN, CDR2 SYDVKM. CDR3 sequence reads: CASSLVYEQFF. CDR3 coding DNA: TGTGCCAGCAGTTTAGTCTATGAGCAGTTCTTC.

The chain links TRBV6-1 to TRBJ2-1, with 10 positions matching TRBD2. Per the germline V gene, CDR1 is MNHNS and CDR2 is SASEGT. This CDR3 has 16 amino acids. V dropped 4 bases and J dropped 3; count of bases not matched to a gene: 6. The CDR3 DNA follows: TGTGCCAGCAGTGGGTATAGCGGGGGGTTCTACAATGAGCAGTTCTTC. Amino acids: CASSGYSGGFYNEQFF.

The V gene is TRBV28, the J gene TRBJ2-7, with D possibly matching TRBD1 (5 bases). This CDR3 has 13 amino acids. Germline V gene data show CDR1 as MDHEN and CDR2 as SYDVKM. Between the trimmed V and J ends, which lost 5 bases and 4 bases, there was a span of 12 bases. CDR3: CASSPQGWYEQYF. Written as DNA, the CDR3 is TGTGCCAGCAGTCCCCAGGGCTGGTACGAGCAGTACTTC. Combining the CDR3 with reference TRBV28 and TRBJ2-7 gives the whole variable domain DVKVTQSSRYLVKRTGEKVFLECVQDMDHENMFWYRQDPGLGLRLIYFSYDVKMKEKGDIPEGYSVSREKKERFSLILESASTNQTSMYLCASSPQGWYEQYFGPGTRLTVT.

This CDR3 reads CASIVSESSYNEQFF. CDR3 bases: TGTGCCAGCATCGTTAGCGAGTCCTCCTACAATGAGCAGTTCTTC. V is TRBV7-8 and J is TRBJ2-1; D perhaps matches TRBD2 (5 bases). Between the trimmed V and J ends, which lost 7 bases and 0 bases, there was a span of 13 bases. CDR3 length: 15 residues. CDR1 SGHVS and CDR2 FQNEAQ come from the germline V gene. The variable domain in full, completed from reference TRBV7-8 and TRBJ2-1, reads GAGVSQSPRYKVAKRGQDVALRCDPISGHVSLFWYQQALGQGPEFLTYFQNEAQLDKSGLPSDRFFAERPEGSVSTLKIQRTQQEDSAVYLCASIVSESSYNEQFFGPGTRLTVL.

Note on this clone: The germline gene is not matched at one end of the junction; a read error may be the cause. The V gene is TRBV9, the J gene TRBJ2-4, with D maybe TRBD2 (6 bases). In germline, CDR1 is SGDLS, CDR2 YYNGEE. The CDR3 has 13 residues. CDR3 residues: CASSGSSGTRRDF. Written as DNA, the CDR3 is TGTGCCAGCAGCGGGAGTAGCGGAACGAGGCGAGACTTC.

The V call is TRBV2, the J call TRBJ2-2, with TRBD2 matching over 14 bases. CDR3 size: 19 residues. The V segment lost 7 bases and the J segment 0 bases; nucleotides outside the gene matches: 10. Germline V gives CDR1 SNHLY, CDR2 FYNNEI. CDR3: CASKVSGLAGVSNTGELFF. Written as DNA, the CDR3 is TGTGCCAGCAAAGTATCGGGACTAGCGGGAGTTTCGAACACCGGGGAGCTGTTTTTT.

This clone was recorded once. The chain has TRBV10-1 and TRBJ2-3, with D unclear. V shed 3 bases and J shed 2 bases, with 9 bases lying between them. CDR3 length: 14 amino acids. CDR1 and CDR2 (germline): WNHNN, SYGVQD (reference sequence). CDR3 bases: TGCGCCAGCAGTGAATCCCAGCTCACAGATACGCAGTATTTT. Amino acids: CASSESQLTDTQYF.

This clone showed up just a few times. The chain recombines TRBV4-1 with TRBJ1-2; TRBD1 might be the D (5 bases). CDR1 MGHRA and CDR2 YSYEKL come from the germline V gene. V dropped 0 bases and J dropped 4 bases, with 6 bases sitting between them. This CDR3 contains 13 residues. This CDR3 reads CASSQDRGYGYTF. In nucleotides, the CDR3 is TGCGCCAGCAGCCAAGATAGGGGCTATGGCTACACCTTC.

V and J are TRBV7-6 and TRBJ2-7; D gene unclear. Per the germline V gene, CDR1 is SGHVS and CDR2 is FNYEAQ. This CDR3 spans 14 amino acids. Trimming left V 2 bases short and J 6 bases short, with 14 bases between. Here the CDR3 reads CASSLKVGAGEQYF. The CDR3 DNA reads as TGTGCCAGCAGCTTAAAGGTCGGAGCAGGCGAGCAGTACTTC.

On this clone itself: A much larger clone lies a single base off, so this may be a read error. The same CDR3 also results from other DNA sequences found in this sample. The rearrangement joins TRBV9 to TRBJ2-7, with 11 nucleotides matching TRBD1. The V gene's germline CDR1 is SGDLS and CDR2 YYNGEE. Trimming took 5 bases from V and 3 from J; bases not matched to a gene: 4. The length of the CDR3 is 14 residues. CDR3 sequence: CASSAGTGGYEQYF. CDR3 in DNA: TGTGCCAGCAGTGCCGGGACAGGGGGCTACGAGCAGTACTTC.